These 31 T cell receptor beta chains originate from one sample sequenced in a study of blood T cells in healthy people across ages. PCR was performed a second time for about 6 to 12 cycles using a sample-barcoded 5' primer and a J-beta primer mix. TCRdb processed the 5' RACE reads anew with MiXCR; each CDR3 protein has one entry. The table has around 1,600,000 distinct CDR3 sequences, approximately 43% seen once; the top ten hold just over 4%. The sequencing sample was made of blood. The source of these receptors is a woman between 18 and 29 years old in good health.

The chain employs TRBV14 and TRBJ1-1; D gene uncertain. The length of the CDR3 is 14 residues. Germline CDR1 is SGHDN and CDR2 is FVKESK. Trimming took off 3 bases at V and 0 bases at J, with 8 bases between the two ends. As DNA, the CDR3 is TGTGCCAGCAGCCATATTACTCTGAACACTGAAGCTTTCTTT. It is translated as CASSHITLNTEAFF.

The rearrangement joins TRBV4-1 to TRBJ2-3; a weak D match, TRBD1 (7 bases). V gave up 4 bases and J gave up 4 bases, with 15 bases separating them. CDR3 length equals 15 residues. Germline CDR1 reads MGHRA; CDR2 reads YSYEKL. CDR3 sequence: CASSLRQGGADTQYF. The CDR3 DNA follows: TGCGCCAGCAGCCTAAGACAGGGAGGAGCAGATACGCAGTATTTT.

The table lists this clonotype with a count of one. V and J are TRBV7-2 and TRBJ2-1; tentatively, D is TRBD1 or TRBD2 (5 bases each). The J call may be incorrect, as the DNA end agrees better with TRBJ2-7. Per the germline V gene, CDR1 is SGHTA and CDR2 is FQGNSA. The CDR3 is 15 residues long. The CDR3 nucleotides are TGTGCCAGCAGCTTAGTTCCGGGACCATACAATGAGCAGTACTTC. It codes for CASSLVPGPYNEQYF.

This clonotype was observed a few times. V is TRBV7-6 and J is TRBJ1-5; D is uncertain. V lost 5 bases, J lost 1 base, and 15 bases lay in between. There are 16 residues in the CDR3. CDR1 is SGHVS and CDR2 is FNYEAQ in the germline V gene. The CDR3 is CASSPLARLSNQPQHF. Here the CDR3 DNA reads TGTGCCAGCAGCCCACTCGCCCGTTTAAGCAATCAGCCCCAGCATTTT.

The chain carries TRBV15 and TRBJ2-7; TRBD1 matches 9 bases. CDR3 length equals 17 residues. The germline CDR1 and CDR2 sequences are LNHNV and YYDKDF (reference sequence). After removal of 0 bases from V and 4 bases from J, the junction contained 10 bases not matched to a gene. The CDR3 nucleotides are TGTGCCACCAGCAGAGATCGGGGAGGGACAGGGATATACGAGCAGTACTTC. This codes for CATSRDRGGTGIYEQYF.

The chain has TRBV29-1 and TRBJ2-1; a weak D match, TRBD1 (6 bases). The germline gives CDR1 SQVTM, CDR2 ANQGSEA. V shed 7 bases and J shed 4 bases, with 11 bases lying between them. This CDR3 is 12 amino acids long. In nucleotides, the CDR3 is TGCAGCGAGAAAACAGGGTACAATGAGCAGTTCTTC. As protein: CSEKTGYNEQFF.

The chain combines TRBV13 with TRBJ1-2; 8 bases fit TRBD1. The CDR3 extends over 18 amino acids. With 5 bases clipped from V and 0 bases from J, the junction kept 14 bases outside the gene matches. CDR1 is PRHDT, CDR2 FYEKMQ, per germline (reference sequence). CDR3 protein: CASSLTVRQGATNYGYTF. CDR3 in DNA: TGTGCCAGCAGCCTAACGGTGAGGCAGGGGGCCACTAACTATGGCTACACCTTC.

CDR3 in amino acids: CSAGGWDEQFF. The CDR3 nucleotides read TGCTCAGCGGGAGGGTGGGATGAGCAGTTCTTC. The chain employs TRBV29-1 and TRBJ2-1; 10 nucleotides line up with TRBD2. Germline-derived CDR1 and CDR2 are SQVTM and ANQGSEA. This CDR3 has 11 residues.

The J gene is TRBJ2-6, the V gene TRBV12-3 or TRBV12-4; D is unresolved. CDR3 length: 13 residues. Trimming removed 7 bases at V and 2 bases at J, with 6 bases between. CDR3 amino acids: CASKQPGANVLTF. The CDR3 bases are TGTGCCAGCAAACAGCCTGGGGCCAACGTCCTGACTTTC.

On this clonotype: The junction shows a germline mismatch at one end, possibly a read error. The V gene is TRBV4-2, the J gene TRBJ1-5, with 7 bases lining up with TRBD1. CDR1 is LGHNA and CDR2 is YNFKEQ in the germline V gene. The CDR3 totals 17 residues. The CDR3 DNA reads as TGTGCCAGCAGCCAAGATAGGCGGCAGGGGGTAAGTCAGCCCCGGCATTTT. Residues: CASSQDRRQGVSQPRHF.

Concerning this clonotype itself: This may be a read error: a much more frequent sequence differs by one nucleotide. J is TRBJ2-3 and V is TRBV24-1; D is uncertain. Germline CDR1 and CDR2: KGHDR and SFDVKD. The CDR3 totals 16 residues. The CDR3 DNA is TGTGCCGCCAGTGATCCCGACGGCACTAGCACAGATACGCAGTATTTT. Translated, it gives CAASDPDGTSTDTQYF.

The chain carries TRBV12-3 or TRBV12-4 and TRBJ1-2; 12 bases map to TRBD1. The CDR3 runs to 17 residues. After removal of 7 bases from V and 7 bases from J, the junction contained 16 bases not matched to a gene. In DNA form, the CDR3 reads TGTGCCAGCACCCGGATCGGTGGGACAGGGGGCGCGAGTGGCTACACCTTC. This codes for CASTRIGGTGGASGYTF.

This chain links TRBV6-2 or TRBV6-3 with TRBJ2-1; 9 bases are a match to TRBD2. After removal of 4 bases from V and 4 bases from J, the junction contained 11 bases not matched to a gene. Germline V gene lookup returns CDR1 MNHEY and CDR2 SVGEGT. The CDR3 sequence is 17 residues long. The CDR3 nucleotides read TGTGCCAGCAGTTTCTCGACGACTAGCGGTAGATACAATGAGCAGTTCTTC. This sequence encodes CASSFSTTSGRYNEQFF.

This clonotype showed up just a few times. This chain uses TRBV4-1 with TRBJ2-3; D is unresolved. Between the trimmed V and J ends, which lost 3 bases and 0 bases, there was a span of 4 bases. CDR1 and CDR2 (germline): MGHRA, YSYEKL. This CDR3 spans 13 amino acids. The CDR3 DNA reads TGCGCCAGCAGCCAGTACAGCACAGATACGCAGTATTTT. Amino acids: CASSQYSTDTQYF.

Here the CDR3 DNA reads TGCGCCAGCAGCCAACGGACAGGGAGCTATGGCTACACCTTC. Residues: CASSQRTGSYGYTF. The rearrangement uses TRBV4-1 and TRBJ1-2; TRBD1 matches at 8 bases. This CDR3 region has 14 residues. J was trimmed by 4 bases and V by 2 bases; bases with no gene match: 3. Germline-derived CDR1 and CDR2 are MGHRA and YSYEKL.

The chain couples TRBV20-1 to TRBJ1-2; D unresolved. The CDR3 loop spans 13 amino acids. V was shortened by 3 bases and J by 3 bases, with 11 bases between the two germline ends. In germline, CDR1 is DFQATT, CDR2 SNEGSKA (reference sequence). The CDR3 sequence is CSASRTVDYGYTF. The CDR3, as DNA: TGCAGTGCTAGTCGGACCGTTGACTATGGCTACACCTTC.

This clonotype has just a few counts. The chain is built from TRBV20-1 and TRBJ2-5; D ambiguous. The CDR3 extends over 12 amino acids. The germline gives CDR1 DFQATT, CDR2 SNEGSKA (reference sequence). Trimming left V 2 bases short and J 10 bases short, with 14 bases between. DNA of the CDR3: TGCAGTGCTAGAACCGGTGGTTTGAACCAGTACTTC. Its translation: CSARTGGLNQYF.

This clonotype was counted only a few times. The V gene is TRBV25-1, the J gene TRBJ2-5, with unresolved D. V was trimmed by 5 bases and J by 0 bases, leaving 16 bases between them. The CDR3 is 16 residues long. Germline values: CDR1 MGHDK, CDR2 SYGVNS. The CDR3: CASSPSWQSYQETQYF. The CDR3 DNA reads TGTGCCAGCAGTCCTTCGTGGCAGTCCTACCAAGAGACCCAGTACTTC.

The J gene is TRBJ2-3, the V gene TRBV2; tentatively, D is TRBD2 (5 bases). CDR1 and CDR2 from the germline V gene are SNHLY and FYNNEI. The length of the CDR3 is 13 residues. Trimming cost V 8 bases and J 4 bases, with 13 bases left between them. CDR3 sequence reads: CASQPVEADTQYF. DNA for the CDR3: TGTGCCAGCCAGCCAGTGGAGGCAGATACGCAGTATTTT.

This clonotype was recorded a few times. The chain links TRBV7-2 to TRBJ1-6; no reliable D call. Trimming pared 3 bases from V and 6 bases from J, leaving 9 bases between. From germline, CDR1 is SGHTA and CDR2 FQGNSA. The CDR3 has 14 residues. CDR3 sequence reads: CASSFRSGNSPLHF. The CDR3 nucleotides read TGTGCCAGCAGCTTTCGGTCCGGTAATTCACCCCTCCACTTT.

The rearrangement uses TRBV7-2 and TRBJ2-1, with a weak D call TRBD2 (5 bases). The CDR3 consists of 13 residues. Trimming shortened V by 1 base and J by 8 bases, and 9 bases separated the two germline ends. CDR1 and CDR2 from the germline V gene are SGHTA and FQGNSA. The CDR3 spells CASSLVPRDEQFF. As DNA, the CDR3 is TGTGCCAGCAGCTTAGTGCCGCGGGATGAGCAGTTCTTC. Complete variable domain (other parts from reference TRBV7-2 and TRBJ2-1): GAGVSQSPSNKVTEKGKDVELRCDPISGHTALYWYRQSLGQGLEFLIYFQGNSAPDKSGLPSDRFSAERTGGSVSTLTIQRTQQEDSAVYLCASSLVPRDEQFFGPGTRLTVL.

This clonotype was seen a handful of times. The rearrangement uses TRBV20-1 and TRBJ2-7; TRBD2 agrees at 15 bases. The trim removed 0 bases at V and 3 bases at J, leaving 9 bases unmatched. The CDR3 is made up of 18 amino acids. CDR1 DFQATT and CDR2 SNEGSKA come from the germline V gene (reference sequence). The CDR3 DNA sequence: TGCAGTGCTAGAGATTTAGGACTAGCGGGAGGGCCGGGCTACGAGCAGTACTTC. Its translation: CSARDLGLAGGPGYEQYF.

This clonotype turned up a few times. CDR3 sequence (DNA): TGTGCCAGCAGAGTCGGACTAGCGGGGGTGCATGGTACGCAGTATTTT. As protein: CASRVGLAGVHGTQYF. The chain couples TRBV3-1 to TRBJ2-3; TRBD2 aligns across 13 bases. Germline V gene data show CDR1 as LGHDT and CDR2 as YNNKEL (reference sequence). This CDR3 contains 16 residues. The V and J ends lost 6 bases and 8 bases, in that order; junction bases with no gene match: 11.

Many counts were recorded for this clonotype. The rearrangement uses TRBV6-1 and TRBJ2-7; D is unclear. CDR3 length equals 11 residues. Germline assignment: CDR1 MNHNS and CDR2 SASEGT. Trimming took 10 bases from V and 7 from J, leaving 14 bases between them. Here the CDR3 reads CATRPGREQYF. The DNA of the CDR3 is TGTGCCACAAGACCCGGACGGGAGCAGTACTTC.

This clonotype has just a few counts. V gene TRBV20-1 combines with J gene TRBJ1-2, with 11 bases matching TRBD1. This CDR3 has 17 residues. After removal of 3 bases from V and 4 bases from J, the junction contained 13 bases not matched to a gene. Germline CDR1 DFQATT, CDR2 SNEGSKA (reference sequence). In nucleotides, the CDR3 is TGCAGTGCTAGCCAGCCGGGGACAGGGGGAGAAATCTATGGCTACACCTTC. The encoded protein is CSASQPGTGGEIYGYTF.

The genes are TRBV20-1 and TRBJ1-3; D is unresolved. The CDR3 extends over 13 amino acids. Trimming pared 6 bases from V and 0 bases from J, leaving 9 bases between. The germline V gene encodes CDR1 DFQATT and CDR2 SNEGSKA (reference sequence). The CDR3, as DNA: TGCAGTGCCCGCTGGGGCTCTGGAAACACCATATATTTT. As protein: CSARWGSGNTIYF.

This clonotype was seen only a few times. The chain is built from TRBV12-3 or TRBV12-4 and TRBJ2-2; 10 positions match TRBD2. The CDR3 has 19 residues. V lost 0 bases, J lost 3 bases, and 10 bases stayed unmatched. This CDR3 reads CASSLATSGAVRDTGELFF. In DNA, the CDR3 is TGTGCCAGCAGTTTAGCTACTAGCGGGGCAGTGCGTGACACCGGGGAGCTGTTTTTT.

The genes are TRBV5-6 and TRBJ2-3; 7 bases are a match to TRBD2. V lost 1 base and J lost 4; bases outside the gene matches: 21. This CDR3 spans 20 amino acids. Germline loops: CDR1 SGHDT, CDR2 YYEEEE. The CDR3 sequence: CASSLTRIRASGHTADTQYF. The CDR3, as DNA: TGTGCCAGCAGCTTGACGAGGATACGGGCTAGCGGTCATACGGCAGATACGCAGTATTTT.

The rearrangement joins TRBV7-6 to TRBJ1-1; D remains unclear. The CDR3 is made up of 15 amino acids. CDR1 is SGHVS, CDR2 FNYEAQ, per germline. Trimming took 5 bases from V and 0 from J, leaving 13 bases between them. CDR3 region: CASSRRAAMNTEAFF. The CDR3 DNA reads as TGTGCCAGCAGCCGGAGGGCAGCCATGAACACTGAAGCTTTCTTT.

With respect to this clonotype: At one boundary the junction diverges from the germline segment, which might be a read error. The chain is built from TRBV7-2 and TRBJ2-5; 13 nucleotides line up with TRBD2. CDR3 length: 15 residues. Germline V gene sequence: CDR1 SGHTA, CDR2 FQGNSA. CDR3 sequence: CASSSTGLAGLEQYF. CDR3 sequence (DNA): TGCGCCAGCAGCTCGACGGGACTAGCGGGACTTGAGCAGTACTTC.

The genes are TRBV12-3 or TRBV12-4 and TRBJ1-2; D possibly corresponds to TRBD1 (5 bases). The CDR3 is 19 residues long. V dropped 5 bases and J dropped 4 bases, with 29 bases sitting between them. The CDR3 loop is CASSKDTLGWVGSPYGYTF. CDR3 bases: TGTGCCAGCAGTAAGGACACCTTAGGATGGGTCGGGTCACCCTATGGCTACACCTTC.